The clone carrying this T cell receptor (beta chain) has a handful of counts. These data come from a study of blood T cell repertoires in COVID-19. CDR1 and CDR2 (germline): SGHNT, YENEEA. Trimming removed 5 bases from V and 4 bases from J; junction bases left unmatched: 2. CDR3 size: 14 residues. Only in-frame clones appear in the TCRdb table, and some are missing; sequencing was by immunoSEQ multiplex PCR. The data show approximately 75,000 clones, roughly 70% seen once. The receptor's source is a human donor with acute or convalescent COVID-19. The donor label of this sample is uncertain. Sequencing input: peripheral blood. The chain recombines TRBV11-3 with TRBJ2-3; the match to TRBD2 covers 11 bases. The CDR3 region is CASSQGLAADTQYF. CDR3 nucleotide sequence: TGTGCCAGCAGCCAGGGACTAGCGGCAGATACGCAGTATTTT.